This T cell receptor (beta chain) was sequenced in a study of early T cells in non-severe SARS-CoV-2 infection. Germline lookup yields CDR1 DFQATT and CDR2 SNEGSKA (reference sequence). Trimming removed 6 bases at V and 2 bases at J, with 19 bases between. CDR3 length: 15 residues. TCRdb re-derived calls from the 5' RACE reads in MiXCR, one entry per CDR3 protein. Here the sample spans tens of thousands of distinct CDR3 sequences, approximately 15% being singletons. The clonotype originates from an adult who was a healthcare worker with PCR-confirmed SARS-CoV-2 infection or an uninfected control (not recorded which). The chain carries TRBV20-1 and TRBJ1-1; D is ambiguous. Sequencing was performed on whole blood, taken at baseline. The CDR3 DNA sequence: TGCAGTGCCCCCCGAGGAACCAATACCAACACTGAAGCTTTCTTT. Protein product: CSAPRGTNTNTEAFF.